The clone carrying this TCR beta chain has at least ten counts. TCRdb reprocessed the PCR reads with MiXCR, giving one entry per CDR3 protein. Of 12,000 or so distinct CDR3 sequences in the sample, approximately 50% are singletons; the top ten hold 42%. The data originate from a study of tumor-infiltrating lymphocytes in oesophageal squamous cell carcinoma. The germline V gene encodes CDR1 MNHEY and CDR2 SMNVEV (reference sequence). Unmatched junction bases numbered 2, after V lost 4 bases and J lost 1 base. CDR3 length: 16 amino acids. This TCR was recovered from a female donor with esophageal squamous cell carcinoma. The sequencing input was esophageal tumor tissue. The gene calls are TRBV27 and TRBJ2-3; 13 bases line up with TRBD2. CDR3 loop: CASSSGLAGGTDTQYF. The DNA of the CDR3 is TGTGCCAGCAGTTCCGGACTAGCGGGAGGCACAGATACGCAGTATTTT.